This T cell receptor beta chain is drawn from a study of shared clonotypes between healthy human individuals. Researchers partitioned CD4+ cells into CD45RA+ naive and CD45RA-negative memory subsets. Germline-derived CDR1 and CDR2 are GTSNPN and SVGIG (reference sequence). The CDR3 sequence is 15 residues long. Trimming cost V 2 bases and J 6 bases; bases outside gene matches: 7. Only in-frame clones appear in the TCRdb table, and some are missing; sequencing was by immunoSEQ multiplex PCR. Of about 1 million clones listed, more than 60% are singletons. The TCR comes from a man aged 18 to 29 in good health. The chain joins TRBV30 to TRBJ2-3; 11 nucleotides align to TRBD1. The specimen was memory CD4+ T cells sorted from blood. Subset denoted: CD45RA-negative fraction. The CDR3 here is CAWSRGQGAPDTQYF. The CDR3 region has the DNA TGTGCCTGGAGTAGAGGACAGGGGGCGCCGGATACGCAGTATTTT.